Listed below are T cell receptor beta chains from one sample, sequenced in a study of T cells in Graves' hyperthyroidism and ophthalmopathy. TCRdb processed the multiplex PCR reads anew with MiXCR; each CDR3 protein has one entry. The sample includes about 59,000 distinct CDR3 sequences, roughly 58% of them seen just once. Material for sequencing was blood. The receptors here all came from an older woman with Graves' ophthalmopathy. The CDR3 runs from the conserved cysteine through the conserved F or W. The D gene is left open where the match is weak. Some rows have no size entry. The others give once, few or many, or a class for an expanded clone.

CDR3 protein: CASAAVGGETQYF; CDR3 DNA: TGTGCTAGTGCGGCGGTAGGGGGGGAGACCCAGTACTTC; J gene: TRBJ2-5; clone size: -; D gene: -; V gene: TRBV12-5
CDR3 protein: CASSQGLGRYNEQFF; CDR3 DNA: TGTGCCAGCAGCCAAGGACTGGGCAGGTACAATGAGCAGTTCTTC; J gene: TRBJ2-1; clone size: -; D gene: -; V gene: TRBV7-6
CDR3 protein: CASSESGGAWEQYF; CDR3 DNA: TGTGCCAGCAGTGAAAGCGGGGGGGCGTGGGAGCAGTACTTC; J gene: TRBJ2-7; clone size: many; D gene: TRBD2; V gene: TRBV2
CDR3 protein: CASRTGTGNVFF; CDR3 DNA: TGTGCCAGCAGGACCGGGACAGGGAACGTTTTCTTT; J gene: TRBJ1-1; clone size: -; D gene: TRBD1; V gene: TRBV6-4
CDR3 protein: CSALGQGAAPGDADTQYF; CDR3 DNA: TGCAGTGCTCTGGGACAGGGGGCGGCTCCTGGAGATGCAGATACGCAGTACTTT; J gene: TRBJ2-3; clone size: -; D gene: TRBD1; V gene: TRBV20-1
CDR3 protein: CASNPDRDGNVLTF; CDR3 DNA: TGTGCCAGTAATCCGGACCGGGACGGCAACGTCCTGACTTTC; J gene: TRBJ2-6; clone size: -; D gene: -; V gene: TRBV19
CDR3 protein: CSAKPEDRVLGYEQYF; CDR3 DNA: TGCAGTGCTAAACCAGAAGACAGGGTATTGGGGTACGAGCAGTACTTC; J gene: TRBJ2-7; clone size: few; D gene: TRBD1; V gene: TRBV20-1
CDR3 protein: CVSSLGPNTEAFF; CDR3 DNA: TGCGTCAGCAGCTTGGGACCGAACACTGAAGCTTTCTTC; J gene: TRBJ1-1; clone size: -; D gene: -; V gene: TRBV5-1
CDR3 protein: CASSLGGRGSNSPLHF; CDR3 DNA: TGTGCCAGCAGCTTGGGGGGGAGGGGAAGTAATTCACCCCTCCACTTT; J gene: TRBJ1-6; clone size: many; D gene: -; V gene: TRBV5-4
CDR3 protein: CSAVLTGNEQYF; CDR3 DNA: TGCAGTGCTGTATTGACAGGGAATGAGCAGTATTTT; J gene: TRBJ2-3; clone size: once; D gene: TRBD1; V gene: TRBV20-1
CDR3 protein: CASSSTGFVKNIQYF; CDR3 DNA: TGTGCCAGCAGTTCGACAGGGTTTGTCAAAAACATTCAGTACTTC; J gene: TRBJ2-4; clone size: few; D gene: TRBD1; V gene: TRBV6-2/TRBV6-3
CDR3 protein: CATSSSLADGRDTQYF; CDR3 DNA: TGTGCCACCAGCAGTTCACTAGCGGACGGGAGAGATACGCAGTATTTT; J gene: TRBJ2-3; clone size: many; D gene: TRBD2; V gene: TRBV15
CDR3 protein: CACSQDDLTTYSEQFF; CDR3 DNA: TGTGCCTGCAGCCAAGATGATCTGACCACATACAGTGAGCAGTTCTTC; J gene: TRBJ2-1; clone size: -; D gene: -; V gene: TRBV4-2
CDR3 protein: CATNRGSTEAFF; CDR3 DNA: TGTGCCACAAACAGGGGGAGTACTGAAGCTTTCTTT; J gene: TRBJ1-1; clone size: once; D gene: TRBD1; V gene: TRBV25-1
CDR3 protein: CASNLASTEAFF; CDR3 DNA: TGTGCCAGCAACTTGGCATCGACCGAAGCTTTCTTT; J gene: TRBJ1-1; clone size: once; D gene: -; V gene: TRBV2
CDR3 protein: CASNLYERPSYEQYF; CDR3 DNA: TGTGCCAGCAATTTATATGAGCGCCCCTCCTACGAGCAGTACTTC; J gene: TRBJ2-7; clone size: many; D gene: -; V gene: TRBV27
CDR3 protein: CASSTIPETQYF; CDR3 DNA: TGTGCCAGCAGCACCATACCCGAGACCCAGTACTTC; J gene: TRBJ2-5; clone size: -; D gene: -; V gene: TRBV7-8
CDR3 protein: CASSFQSGGETQYF; CDR3 DNA: TGTGCCAGCAGCTTTCAAAGCGGGGGTGAGACCCAGTACTTC; J gene: TRBJ2-5; clone size: many; D gene: TRBD2; V gene: TRBV7-6
CDR3 protein: CSARDYGRNTYEQYF; CDR3 DNA: TGCAGTGCTAGAGATTACGGCCGTAACACCTACGAGCAGTACTTC; J gene: TRBJ2-7; clone size: many; D gene: -; V gene: TRBV20-1
CDR3 protein: CASSPNTGFGQPQHF; CDR3 DNA: TGTGCCAGCAGTCCGAATACAGGGTTTGGACAGCCCCAGCATTTT; J gene: TRBJ1-5; clone size: many; D gene: -; V gene: TRBV27
CDR3 protein: CSARTGADYEQYF; CDR3 DNA: TGCAGTGCTAGGACAGGGGCGGACTACGAGCAGTACTTC; J gene: TRBJ2-7; clone size: -; D gene: TRBD1; V gene: TRBV20-1
CDR3 protein: CASSDSGTGGNEQYF; CDR3 DNA: TGTGCCAGCAGTGATTCCGGGACAGGGGGCAACGAGCAGTACTTC; J gene: TRBJ2-7; clone size: -; D gene: TRBD1; V gene: TRBV25-1
CDR3 protein: CASSPTIGGQGGNTF; CDR3 DNA: TGTGCCAGTAGCCCAACTATCGGGGGACAAGGAGGAAACACCTTC; J gene: TRBJ1-2; clone size: -; D gene: -; V gene: TRBV7-9
CDR3 protein: CASSSSGGASNEQFF; CDR3 DNA: TGTGCCAGCAGCTCTAGCGGGGGGGCATCGAATGAGCAGTTCTTC; J gene: TRBJ2-1; clone size: many; D gene: TRBD2; V gene: TRBV7-9
CDR3 protein: CASARGRSYEQYF; CDR3 DNA: TGTGCCAGCGCCAGGGGGCGCTCCTACGAGCAGTACTTC; J gene: TRBJ2-7; clone size: few; D gene: TRBD1; V gene: TRBV6-5
CDR3 protein: CASSPGQGWTDTQYF; CDR3 DNA: TGCGCCAGCAGCCCGGGGCAGGGGTGGACAGATACGCAGTATTTT; J gene: TRBJ2-3; clone size: few; D gene: -; V gene: TRBV5-1
CDR3 protein: CASSGETPNTEAFF; CDR3 DNA: TGTGCCAGCAGTGGCGAGACCCCGAACACTGAAGCTTTCTTT; J gene: TRBJ1-1; clone size: -; D gene: -; V gene: TRBV6-1
CDR3 protein: CASSSRLAKETQYF; CDR3 DNA: TGTGCCAGCAGCTCCCGTCTCGCCAAAGAGACCCAGTACTTC; J gene: TRBJ2-5; clone size: -; D gene: -; V gene: TRBV7-8
CDR3 protein: CSAKAGTSGRSTYEQYF; CDR3 DNA: TGCAGTGCTAAGGCCGGGACTAGCGGGAGGAGTACCTACGAGCAGTACTTC; J gene: TRBJ2-7; clone size: -; D gene: TRBD2; V gene: TRBV20-1
CDR3 protein: CATSTLGEGTRSYEQYF; CDR3 DNA: TGTGCCACCAGCACCCTGGGGGAAGGGACACGCTCCTACGAGCAGTACTTC; J gene: TRBJ2-7; clone size: -; D gene: -; V gene: TRBV15
CDR3 protein: CASGRGGNEQFF; CDR3 DNA: TGCGCCAGCGGGAGGGGAGGGAATGAGCAGTTCTTC; J gene: TRBJ2-1; clone size: -; D gene: TRBD2; V gene: TRBV10-2
CDR3 protein: CASSPTRRGLVKLSEQYF; CDR3 DNA: TGTGCCAGCAGTCCAACGCGACGGGGACTAGTGAAACTCAGCGAGCAGTACTTC; J gene: TRBJ2-7; clone size: -; D gene: TRBD2; V gene: TRBV7-8
CDR3 protein: CSVDSHNEQFF; CDR3 DNA: TGCAGCGTGGACAGTCACAATGAGCAGTTCTTC; J gene: TRBJ2-1; clone size: -; D gene: -; V gene: TRBV29-1
CDR3 protein: CASSYTTGEDSPLHF; CDR3 DNA: TGTGCCAGCAGTTACACGACAGGGGAGGATTCACCCCTCCACTTT; J gene: TRBJ1-6; clone size: many; D gene: TRBD1; V gene: TRBV6-5
CDR3 protein: CASSSGTSGLETQYF; CDR3 DNA: TGTGCCAGCAGCTCTGGGACTAGCGGGCTCGAGACCCAGTACTTC; J gene: TRBJ2-5; clone size: many; D gene: TRBD2; V gene: TRBV5-4
CDR3 protein: CASSPGRRNAYNSPLHF; CDR3 DNA: TGTGCCAGCAGTCCGGGAAGGCGAAACGCGTATAATTCACCCCTCCACTTT; J gene: TRBJ1-6; clone size: -; D gene: -; V gene: TRBV6-6
CDR3 protein: CASSPRDRGHYGYTF; CDR3 DNA: TGCGCCAGCAGCCCCCGGGACAGGGGCCACTATGGCTACACCTTC; J gene: TRBJ1-2; clone size: many; D gene: TRBD1; V gene: TRBV4-3
CDR3 protein: CASRGRRTRNGYTF; CDR3 DNA: TGTGCCAGCAGGGGACGACGGACACGGAATGGCTACACCTTC; J gene: TRBJ1-2; clone size: once; D gene: -; V gene: TRBV7-9
CDR3 protein: CASSETPGTEYF; CDR3 DNA: TGTGCCAGTAGTGAAACCCCTGGGACTGAGTACTTC; J gene: TRBJ2-7; clone size: few; D gene: -; V gene: TRBV19
CDR3 protein: CASSVYSNLDNEQLF; CDR3 DNA: TGTGCCAGCAGCGTCTATAGCAACCTAGACAATGAGCAGCTCTTC; J gene: TRBJ2-1; clone size: -; D gene: -; V gene: TRBV9
CDR3 protein: CSARSMIGLARSSTDTQYF; CDR3 DNA: TGCAGTGCTAGGAGCATGATCGGACTAGCGCGATCTAGCACAGATACGCAGTATTTT; J gene: TRBJ2-3; clone size: once; D gene: TRBD2; V gene: TRBV20-1
CDR3 protein: CARYLGEPYSNQPQHF; CDR3 DNA: TGTGCCAGGTATCTCGGGGAGCCGTATAGCAATCAGCCCCAGCATTTT; J gene: TRBJ1-5; clone size: -; D gene: -; V gene: TRBV19